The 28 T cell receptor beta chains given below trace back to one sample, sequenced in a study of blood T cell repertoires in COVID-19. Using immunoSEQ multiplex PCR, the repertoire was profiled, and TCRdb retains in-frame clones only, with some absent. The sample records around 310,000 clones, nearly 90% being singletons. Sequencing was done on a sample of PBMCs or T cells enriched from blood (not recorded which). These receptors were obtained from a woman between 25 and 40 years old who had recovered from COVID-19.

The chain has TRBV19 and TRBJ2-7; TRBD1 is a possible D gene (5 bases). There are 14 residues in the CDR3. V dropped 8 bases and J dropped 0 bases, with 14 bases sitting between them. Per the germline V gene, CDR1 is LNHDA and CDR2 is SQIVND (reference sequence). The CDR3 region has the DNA TGTGCCAGTGCTCGACAGCTAAGCTCCTACGAGCAGTACTTC. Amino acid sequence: CASARQLSSYEQYF.

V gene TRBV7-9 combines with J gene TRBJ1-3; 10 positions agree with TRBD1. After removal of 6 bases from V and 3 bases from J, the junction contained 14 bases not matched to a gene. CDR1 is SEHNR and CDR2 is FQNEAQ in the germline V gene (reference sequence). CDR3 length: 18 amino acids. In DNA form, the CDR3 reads TGTGCCAGCAGTCTTCCCGGGACAGGGGTATTCGGTGGAAACACCATATATTTT. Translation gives CASSLPGTGVFGGNTIYF. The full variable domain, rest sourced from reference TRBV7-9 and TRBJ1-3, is DTGVSQNPRHKITKRGQNVTFRCDPISEHNRLYWYRQTLGQGPEFLTYFQNEAQLEKSRLLSDRFSAERPKGSFSTLEIQRTEQGDSAMYLCASSLPGTGVFGGNTIYFGEGSWLTVV.

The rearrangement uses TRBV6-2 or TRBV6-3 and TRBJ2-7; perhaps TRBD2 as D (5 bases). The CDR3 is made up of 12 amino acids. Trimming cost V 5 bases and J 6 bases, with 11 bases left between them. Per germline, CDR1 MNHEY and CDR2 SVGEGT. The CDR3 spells CASSGWRIEQYF. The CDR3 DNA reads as TGTGCCAGCAGTGGGTGGAGGATCGAGCAGTACTTC.

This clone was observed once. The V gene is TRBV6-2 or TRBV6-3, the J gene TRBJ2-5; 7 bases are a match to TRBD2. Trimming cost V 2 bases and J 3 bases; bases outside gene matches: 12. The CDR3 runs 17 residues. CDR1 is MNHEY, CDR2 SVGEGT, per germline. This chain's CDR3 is CASSYLVGDGGKETQYF. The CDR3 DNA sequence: TGTGCCAGCAGTTACCTCGTCGGGGACGGGGGGAAAGAGACCCAGTACTTC.

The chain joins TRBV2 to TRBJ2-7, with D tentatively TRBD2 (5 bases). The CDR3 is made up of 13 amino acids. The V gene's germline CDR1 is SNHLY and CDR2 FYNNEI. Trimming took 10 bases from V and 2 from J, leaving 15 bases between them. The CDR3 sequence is CATRPGNTYEQYF. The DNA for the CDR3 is TGTGCCACCCGCCCCGGGAACACCTACGAGCAGTACTTC.

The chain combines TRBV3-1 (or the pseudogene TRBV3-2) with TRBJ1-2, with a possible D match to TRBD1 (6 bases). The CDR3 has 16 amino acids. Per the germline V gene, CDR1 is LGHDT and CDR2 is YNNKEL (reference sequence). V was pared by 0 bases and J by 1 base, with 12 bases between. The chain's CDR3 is CASSQEFIGGNYGYTF. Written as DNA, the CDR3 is TGTGCCAGCAGCCAAGAATTTATAGGGGGTAACTATGGCTACACCTTC.

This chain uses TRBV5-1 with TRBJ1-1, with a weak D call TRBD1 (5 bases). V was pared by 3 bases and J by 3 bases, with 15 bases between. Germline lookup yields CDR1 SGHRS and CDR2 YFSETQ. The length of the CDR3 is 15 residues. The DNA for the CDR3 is TGCGCCAGCAGCTCCCCAATGGACACTTACACTGAAGCTTTCTTT. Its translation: CASSSPMDTYTEAFF.

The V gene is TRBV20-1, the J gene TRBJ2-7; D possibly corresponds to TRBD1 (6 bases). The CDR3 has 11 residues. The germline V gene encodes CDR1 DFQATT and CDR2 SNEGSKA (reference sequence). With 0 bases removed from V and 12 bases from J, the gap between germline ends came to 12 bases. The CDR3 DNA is TGCAGTGCTAGAGAACGGACAGCCACGTACTTC. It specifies CSARERTATYF.

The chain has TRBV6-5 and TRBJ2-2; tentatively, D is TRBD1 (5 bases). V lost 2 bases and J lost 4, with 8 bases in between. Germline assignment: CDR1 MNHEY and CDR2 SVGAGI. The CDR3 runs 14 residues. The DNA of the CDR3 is TGTGCCAGCAGTTACACAGGACCCACCGGGGAGCTGTTTTTT. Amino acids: CASSYTGPTGELFF.

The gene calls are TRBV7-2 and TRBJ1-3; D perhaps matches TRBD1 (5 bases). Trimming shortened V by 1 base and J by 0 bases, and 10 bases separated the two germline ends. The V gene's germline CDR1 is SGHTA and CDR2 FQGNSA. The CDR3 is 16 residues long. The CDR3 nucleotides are TGTGCCAGCAGCTTAGGGGGCCAGTACTCTGGAAACACCATATATTTT. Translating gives CASSLGGQYSGNTIYF.

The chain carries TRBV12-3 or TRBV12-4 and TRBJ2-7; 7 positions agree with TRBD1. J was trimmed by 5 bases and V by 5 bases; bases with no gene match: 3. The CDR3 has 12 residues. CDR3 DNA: TGTGCCAGCAGTGGACAGGTAAACGAGCAGTACTTC. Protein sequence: CASSGQVNEQYF.

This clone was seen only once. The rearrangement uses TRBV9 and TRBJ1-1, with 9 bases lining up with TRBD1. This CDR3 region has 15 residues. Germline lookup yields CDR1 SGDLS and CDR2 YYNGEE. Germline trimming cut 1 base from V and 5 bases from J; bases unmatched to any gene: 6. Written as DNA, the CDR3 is TGTGCCAGCAGCGTATCTGGACAGGGGACGACTGAAGCTTTCTTT. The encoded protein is CASSVSGQGTTEAFF.

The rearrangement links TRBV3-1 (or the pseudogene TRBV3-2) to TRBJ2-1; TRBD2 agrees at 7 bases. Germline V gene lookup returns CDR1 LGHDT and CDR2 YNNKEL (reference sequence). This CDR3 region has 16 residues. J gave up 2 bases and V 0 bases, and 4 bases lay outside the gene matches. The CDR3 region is CASSQDGRPTYNEQFF. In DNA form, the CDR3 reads TGTGCCAGCAGCCAAGACGGGAGGCCCACCTACAATGAGCAGTTCTTC.

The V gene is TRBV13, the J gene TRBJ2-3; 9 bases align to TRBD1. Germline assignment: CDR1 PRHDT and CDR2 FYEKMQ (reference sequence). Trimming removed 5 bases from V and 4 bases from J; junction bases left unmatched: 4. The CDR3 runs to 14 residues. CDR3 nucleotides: TGTGCCAGCAGCCGAGGGACAGGGTCAGATACGCAGTATTTT. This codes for CASSRGTGSDTQYF.

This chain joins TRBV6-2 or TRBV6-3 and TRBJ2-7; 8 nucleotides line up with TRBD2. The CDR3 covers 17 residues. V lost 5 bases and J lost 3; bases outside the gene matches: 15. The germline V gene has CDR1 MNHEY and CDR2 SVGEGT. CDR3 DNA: TGTGCCAGCAGTCGCCCAAGCGGGAGTGGTCTCAGCTACGAGCAGTACTTC. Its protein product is CASSRPSGSGLSYEQYF.

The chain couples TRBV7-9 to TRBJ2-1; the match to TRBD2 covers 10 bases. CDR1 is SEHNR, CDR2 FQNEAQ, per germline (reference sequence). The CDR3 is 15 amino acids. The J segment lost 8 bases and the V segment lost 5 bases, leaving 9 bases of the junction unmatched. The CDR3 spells CASSLGTSAGDEQFF. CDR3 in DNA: TGTGCCAGCAGCCTCGGGACTAGCGCGGGCGATGAGCAGTTCTTC. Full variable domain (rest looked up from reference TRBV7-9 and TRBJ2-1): DTGVSQNPRHKITKRGQNVTFRCDPISEHNRLYWYRQTLGQGPEFLTYFQNEAQLEKSRLLSDRFSAERPKGSFSTLEIQRTEQGDSAMYLCASSLGTSAGDEQFFGPGTRLTVL.

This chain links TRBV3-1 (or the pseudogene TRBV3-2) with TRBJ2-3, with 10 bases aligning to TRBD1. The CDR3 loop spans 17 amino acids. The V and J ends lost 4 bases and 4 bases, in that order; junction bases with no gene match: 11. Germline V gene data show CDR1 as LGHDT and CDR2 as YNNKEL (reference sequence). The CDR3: CASSLAGTGVVPDTQYF. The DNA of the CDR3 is TGTGCCAGCAGCCTTGCCGGGACAGGGGTCGTTCCAGATACGCAGTATTTT.

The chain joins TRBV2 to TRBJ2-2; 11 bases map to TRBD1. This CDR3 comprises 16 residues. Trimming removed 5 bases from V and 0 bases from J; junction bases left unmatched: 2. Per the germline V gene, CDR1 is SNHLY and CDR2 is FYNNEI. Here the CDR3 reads CASSRTGGANTGELFF. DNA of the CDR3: TGTGCCAGCAGTAGGACAGGGGGCGCGAACACCGGGGAGCTGTTTTTT.

The CDR3 is CASSSTGGSPLHF. In DNA, the CDR3 is TGTGCCAGCAGTTCGACAGGGGGCTCACCCCTCCACTTT. J is TRBJ1-6 and V is TRBV27; 10 bases match TRBD1. The CDR3 loop spans 13 amino acids. Germline CDR1 reads MNHEY; CDR2 reads SMNVEV (reference sequence). V dropped 4 bases and J dropped 10; count of bases not matched to a gene: 1.

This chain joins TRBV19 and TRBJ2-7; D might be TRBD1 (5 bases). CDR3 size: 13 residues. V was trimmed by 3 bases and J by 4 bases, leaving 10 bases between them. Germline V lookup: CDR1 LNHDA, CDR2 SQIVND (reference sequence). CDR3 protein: CASSIGAEYEQYF. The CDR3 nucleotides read TGTGCCAGTAGTATTGGGGCAGAATACGAGCAGTACTTC.

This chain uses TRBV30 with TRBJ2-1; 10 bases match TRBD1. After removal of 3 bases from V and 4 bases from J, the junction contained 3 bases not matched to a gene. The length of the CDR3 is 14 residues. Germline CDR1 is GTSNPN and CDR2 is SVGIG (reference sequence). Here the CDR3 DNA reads TGTGCCTGGAGGAGACAGGGGGCTTACAATGAGCAGTTCTTC. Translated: CAWRRQGAYNEQFF. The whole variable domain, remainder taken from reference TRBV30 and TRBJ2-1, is SQTIHQWPATLVQPVGSPLSLECTVEGTSNPNLYWYRQAAGRGLQLLFYSVGIGQISSEVPQNLSASRPQDRQFILSSKKLLLSDSGFYLCAWRRQGAYNEQFFGPGTRLTVL.

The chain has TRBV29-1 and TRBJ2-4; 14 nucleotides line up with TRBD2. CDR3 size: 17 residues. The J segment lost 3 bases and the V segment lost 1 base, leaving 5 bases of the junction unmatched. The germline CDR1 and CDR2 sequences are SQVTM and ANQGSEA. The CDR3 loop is CSVEAGLAGAGKNIQYF. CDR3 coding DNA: TGCAGCGTTGAAGCGGGACTAGCGGGAGCGGGCAAAAACATTCAGTACTTC.

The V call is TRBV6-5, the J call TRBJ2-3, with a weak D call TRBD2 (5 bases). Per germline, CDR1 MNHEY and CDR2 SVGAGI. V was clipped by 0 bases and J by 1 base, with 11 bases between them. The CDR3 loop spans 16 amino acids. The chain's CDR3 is CASSYSPGSGTDTQYF. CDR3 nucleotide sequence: TGTGCCAGCAGTTACTCCCCGGGTAGCGGCACAGATACGCAGTATTTT.

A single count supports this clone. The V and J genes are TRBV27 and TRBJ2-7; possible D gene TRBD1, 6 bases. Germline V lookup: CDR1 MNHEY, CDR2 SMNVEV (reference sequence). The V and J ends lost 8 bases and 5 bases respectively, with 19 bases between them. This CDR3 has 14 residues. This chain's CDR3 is CASRSGQLNDEQYF. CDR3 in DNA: TGTGCCAGCCGGTCCGGACAGCTCAACGACGAGCAGTACTTC.

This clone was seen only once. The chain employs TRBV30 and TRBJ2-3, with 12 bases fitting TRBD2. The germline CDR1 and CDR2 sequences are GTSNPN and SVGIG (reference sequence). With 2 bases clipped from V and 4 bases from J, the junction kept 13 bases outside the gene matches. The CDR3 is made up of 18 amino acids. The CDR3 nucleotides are TGTGCCTGGAGTACTAGCGGGAGGCCTGAGGAGGCCGCAGATACGCAGTATTTT. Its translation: CAWSTSGRPEEAADTQYF.

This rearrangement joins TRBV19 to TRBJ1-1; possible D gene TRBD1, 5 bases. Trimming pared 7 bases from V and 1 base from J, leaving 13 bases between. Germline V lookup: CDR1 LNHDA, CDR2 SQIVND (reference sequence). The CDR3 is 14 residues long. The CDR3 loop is CASTLGGRNTEAFF. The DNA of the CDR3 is TGTGCCAGTACCTTGGGGGGAAGGAACACTGAAGCTTTCTTT.

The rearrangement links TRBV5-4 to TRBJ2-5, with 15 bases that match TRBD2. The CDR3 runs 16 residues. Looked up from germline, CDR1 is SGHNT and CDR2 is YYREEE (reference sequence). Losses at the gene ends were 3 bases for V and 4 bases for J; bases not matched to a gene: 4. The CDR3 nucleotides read TGTGCCAGCAGCTACGGACTAGCGGGAGGGCCAGAGACCCAGTACTTC. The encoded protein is CASSYGLAGGPETQYF.

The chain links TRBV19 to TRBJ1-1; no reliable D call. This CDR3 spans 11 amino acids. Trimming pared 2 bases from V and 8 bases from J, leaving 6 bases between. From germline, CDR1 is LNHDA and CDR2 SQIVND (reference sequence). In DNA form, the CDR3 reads TGTGCCAGTAGTATAAGAGGGGAAGCTTTCTTT. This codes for CASSIRGEAFF.